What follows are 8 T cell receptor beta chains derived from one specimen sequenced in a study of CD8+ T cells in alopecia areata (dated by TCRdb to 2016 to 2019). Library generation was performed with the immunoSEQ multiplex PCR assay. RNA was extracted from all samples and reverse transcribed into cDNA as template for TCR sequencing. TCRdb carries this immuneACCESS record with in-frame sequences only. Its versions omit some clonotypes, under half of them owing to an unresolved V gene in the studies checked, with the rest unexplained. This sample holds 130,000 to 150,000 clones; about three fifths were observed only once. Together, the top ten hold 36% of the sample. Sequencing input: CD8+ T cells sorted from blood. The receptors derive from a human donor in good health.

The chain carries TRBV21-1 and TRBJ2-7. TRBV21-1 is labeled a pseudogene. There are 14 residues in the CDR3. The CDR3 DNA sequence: TGTGCCAGCAGCAGTTGGGCGGCATACTACGAGCAGTACTTC. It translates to CASSSWAAYYEQYF.

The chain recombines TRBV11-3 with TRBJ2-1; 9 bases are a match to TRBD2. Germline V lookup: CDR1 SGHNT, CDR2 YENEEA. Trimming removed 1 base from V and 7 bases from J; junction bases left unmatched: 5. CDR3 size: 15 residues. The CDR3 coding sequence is TGTGCCAGCAGCTTAGGACTAGCGGCGTGGAATGAGCAGTTCTTC. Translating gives CASSLGLAAWNEQFF.

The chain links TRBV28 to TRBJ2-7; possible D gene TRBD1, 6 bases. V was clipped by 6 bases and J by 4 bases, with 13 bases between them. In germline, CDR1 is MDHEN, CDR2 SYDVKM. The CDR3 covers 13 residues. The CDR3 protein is CASSFTTGYEQYF. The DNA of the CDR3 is TGTGCCAGCAGCTTTACTACAGGGTACGAGCAGTACTTC.

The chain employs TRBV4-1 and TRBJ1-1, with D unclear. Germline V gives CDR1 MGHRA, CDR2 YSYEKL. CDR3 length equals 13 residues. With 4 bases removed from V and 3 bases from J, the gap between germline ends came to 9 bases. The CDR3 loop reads CASSRRRDTEAFF. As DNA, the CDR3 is TGCGCCAGCAGCCGGCGGCGGGACACTGAAGCTTTCTTT.

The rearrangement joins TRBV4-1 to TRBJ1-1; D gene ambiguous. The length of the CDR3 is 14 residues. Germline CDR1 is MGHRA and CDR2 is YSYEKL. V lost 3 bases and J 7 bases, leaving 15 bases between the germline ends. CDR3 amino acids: CASSHPFIRGEAFF. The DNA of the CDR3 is TGCGCCAGCAGCCATCCCTTTATAAGAGGTGAAGCTTTCTTT.

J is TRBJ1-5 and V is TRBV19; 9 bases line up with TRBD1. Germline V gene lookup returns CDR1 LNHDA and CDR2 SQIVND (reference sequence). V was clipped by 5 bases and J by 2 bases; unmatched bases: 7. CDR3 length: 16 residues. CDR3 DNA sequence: TGTGCCAGTAGTCCACCGGGGACAGGGCGCAATCAGCCCCAGCATTTT. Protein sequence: CASSPPGTGRNQPQHF. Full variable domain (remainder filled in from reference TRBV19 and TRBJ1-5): DGGITQSPKYLFRKEGQNVTLSCEQNLNHDAMYWYRQDPGQGLRLIYYSQIVNDFQKGDIAEGYSVSREKKESFPLTVTSAQKNPTAFYLCASSPPGTGRNQPQHFGDGTRLSIL.

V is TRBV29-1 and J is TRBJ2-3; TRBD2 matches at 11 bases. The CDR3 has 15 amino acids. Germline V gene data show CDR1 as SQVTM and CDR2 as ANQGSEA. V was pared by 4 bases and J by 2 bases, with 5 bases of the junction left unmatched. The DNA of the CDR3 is TGCAGCGTTGGGGGGACTAGCGGTATCACAGATACGCAGTATTTT. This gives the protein CSVGGTSGITDTQYF.

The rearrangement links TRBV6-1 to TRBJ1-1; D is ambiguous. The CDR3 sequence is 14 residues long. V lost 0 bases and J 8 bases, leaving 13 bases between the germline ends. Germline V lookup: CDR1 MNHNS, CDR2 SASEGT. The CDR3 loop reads CASSEAGFPGEAFF. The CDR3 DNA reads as TGTGCCAGCAGTGAAGCGGGATTTCCTGGAGAAGCTTTCTTT.